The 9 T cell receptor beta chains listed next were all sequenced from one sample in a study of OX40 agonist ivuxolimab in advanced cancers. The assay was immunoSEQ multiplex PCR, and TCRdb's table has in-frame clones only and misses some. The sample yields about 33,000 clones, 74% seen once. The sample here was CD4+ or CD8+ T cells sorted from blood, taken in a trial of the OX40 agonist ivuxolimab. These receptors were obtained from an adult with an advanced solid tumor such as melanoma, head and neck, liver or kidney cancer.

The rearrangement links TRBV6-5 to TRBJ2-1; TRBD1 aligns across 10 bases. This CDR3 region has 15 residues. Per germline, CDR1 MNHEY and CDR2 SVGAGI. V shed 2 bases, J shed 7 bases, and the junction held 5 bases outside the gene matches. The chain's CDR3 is CASSYVGTGANEQFF. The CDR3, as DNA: TGTGCCAGCAGTTACGTAGGGACAGGGGCAAATGAGCAGTTCTTC.

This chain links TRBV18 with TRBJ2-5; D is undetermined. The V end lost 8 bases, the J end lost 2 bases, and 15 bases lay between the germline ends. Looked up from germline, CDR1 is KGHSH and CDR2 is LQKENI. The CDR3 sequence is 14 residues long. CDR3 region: CASHKANLQETQYF. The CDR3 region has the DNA TGTGCCAGCCACAAGGCAAATTTACAAGAGACCCAGTACTTC.

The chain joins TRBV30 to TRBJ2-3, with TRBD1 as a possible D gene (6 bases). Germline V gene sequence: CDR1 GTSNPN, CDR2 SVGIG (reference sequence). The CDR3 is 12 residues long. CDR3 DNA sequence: TGTGCTGGGACATCCAAACCCTCTACGCAGTATTTT. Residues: CAGTSKPSTQYF.

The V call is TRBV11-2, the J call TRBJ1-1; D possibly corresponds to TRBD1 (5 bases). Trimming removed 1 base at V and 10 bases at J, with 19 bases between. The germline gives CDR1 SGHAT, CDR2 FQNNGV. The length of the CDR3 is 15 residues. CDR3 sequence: CASSLASSRGVAAFF. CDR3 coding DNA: TGTGCCAGCAGCTTAGCGTCCTCCCGGGGGGTCGCAGCTTTCTTT.

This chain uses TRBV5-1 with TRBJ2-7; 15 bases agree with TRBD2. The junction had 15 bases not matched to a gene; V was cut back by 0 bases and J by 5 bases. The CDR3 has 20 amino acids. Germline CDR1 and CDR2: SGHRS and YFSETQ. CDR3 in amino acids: CASSLGLGLAGGQPMHEQYF. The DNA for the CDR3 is TGCGCCAGCAGCTTGGGTCTGGGACTAGCGGGGGGCCAACCCATGCACGAGCAGTACTTC.

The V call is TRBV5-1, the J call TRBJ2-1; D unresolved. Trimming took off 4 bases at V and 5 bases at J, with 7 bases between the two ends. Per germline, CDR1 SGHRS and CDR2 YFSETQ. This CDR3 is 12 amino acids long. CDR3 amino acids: CASSELDNEQFF. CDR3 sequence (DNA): TGCGCCAGCAGCGAACTGGACAATGAGCAGTTCTTC.

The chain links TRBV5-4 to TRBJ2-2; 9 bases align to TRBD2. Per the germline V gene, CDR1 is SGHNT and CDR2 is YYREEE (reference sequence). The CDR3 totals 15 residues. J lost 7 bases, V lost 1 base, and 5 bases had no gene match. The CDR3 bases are TGTGCCAGCAGCTTGCCTAGCGGGGAAGGCGGGGAGCTGTTTTTT. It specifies CASSLPSGEGGELFF.

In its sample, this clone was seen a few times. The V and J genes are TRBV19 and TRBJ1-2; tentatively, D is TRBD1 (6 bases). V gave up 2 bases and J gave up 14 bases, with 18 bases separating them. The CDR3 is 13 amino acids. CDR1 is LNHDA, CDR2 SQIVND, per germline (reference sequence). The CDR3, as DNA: TGTGCCAGTAGTATATCCACAGGGCTGGGTTGGACCTTC. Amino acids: CASSISTGLGWTF.

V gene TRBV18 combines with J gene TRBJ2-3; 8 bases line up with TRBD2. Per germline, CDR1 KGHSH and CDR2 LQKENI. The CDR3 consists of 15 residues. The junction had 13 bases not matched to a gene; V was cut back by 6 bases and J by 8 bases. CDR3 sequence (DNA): TGTGCCAGCTCTCCCTCGGGGGGGAGCATTTTTACGCAGTATTTT. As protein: CASSPSGGSIFTQYF.